One and the same sample provided the 28 T cell receptor beta chains below, sequenced in a study of blood T cell repertoires in COVID-19. The table came from immunoSEQ multiplex PCR; TCRdb's copy has only in-frame clones and leaves some out. The sample lists about 180,000 clones, approximately 90% seen once, with 2.9% in the top ten. The specimen was peripheral blood. All receptors come from a woman in her 30s with active or convalescent COVID-19.

This clone has just one count. The chain has TRBV27 and TRBJ1-2; TRBD1 aligns across 7 bases. The germline V gene encodes CDR1 MNHEY and CDR2 SMNVEV (reference sequence). The CDR3 is 16 residues long. Trimming at V came to 1 base and at J to 7 bases, leaving 12 bases not matched to a gene. CDR3 bases: TGTGCCAGCAGTTTATGGGCTAGGGACAGAACCTTTGGCTACACCTTC. It translates to CASSLWARDRTFGYTF.

The V and J genes are TRBV4-2 and TRBJ2-1; the match to TRBD2 covers 12 bases. The trim removed 1 base at V and 4 bases at J, leaving 5 bases unmatched. CDR1 is LGHNA and CDR2 is YNFKEQ in the germline V gene. CDR3 length equals 17 residues. In DNA, the CDR3 is TGTGCCAGCAGCCAAGGGACTAGCGGGGATAGATACAATGAGCAGTTCTTC. This translates into CASSQGTSGDRYNEQFF.

Remarks on this clone: Different DNA sequences within this sample yield the same CDR3. J is TRBJ2-1 and V is TRBV7-9; D is unresolved. The CDR3 is made up of 12 amino acids. The germline V gene has CDR1 SEHNR and CDR2 FQNEAQ (reference sequence). V shed 4 bases and J shed 3 bases, with 4 bases lying between them. As DNA, the CDR3 is TGTGCCAGCAGCTCCGGCTACAATGAGCAGTTCTTC. Translating it yields CASSSGYNEQFF.

V usage is TRBV25-1 and J usage is TRBJ1-1; D gene ambiguous. CDR1 MGHDK and CDR2 SYGVNS come from the germline V gene. The V gene lost 3 bases and the J gene lost 5 bases, with 13 bases spanning the gap. This CDR3 has 14 amino acids. CDR3 sequence (DNA): TGTGCCAGCAGTGAGTCGGAGGGTTGGACTGAAGCTTTCTTT. Its translation is CASSESEGWTEAFF.

This rearrangement joins TRBV30 to TRBJ1-1, with D perhaps TRBD1 (6 bases). This CDR3 has 11 residues. CDR1 is GTSNPN and CDR2 is SVGIG in the germline V gene (reference sequence). Trimming cost V 5 bases and J 7 bases, with 11 bases left between them. This chain's CDR3 is CAWGGAVEAFF. The CDR3 DNA is TGTGCCTGGGGGGGGGCAGTTGAAGCTTTCTTT.

The genes are TRBV29-1 and TRBJ2-2, with 9 bases that match TRBD1. Per germline, CDR1 SQVTM and CDR2 ANQGSEA. The CDR3 sequence is 14 residues long. The V gene end was trimmed by 0 bases and the J gene end by 5 bases; junction bases not matched to a gene: 1. CDR3 region: CSVEEGQGTGELFF. DNA of the CDR3: TGCAGCGTTGAAGAGGGACAGGGAACCGGGGAGCTGTTTTTT.

The sample holds one count of this clone. The rearrangement joins TRBV11-2 to TRBJ1-2, with 9 bases aligning to TRBD1. CDR1 SGHAT and CDR2 FQNNGV come from the germline V gene. This CDR3 spans 16 amino acids. V was clipped by 5 bases and J by 3 bases; unmatched bases: 10. The chain's CDR3 is CASSRDRVGGDYGYTF. CDR3 nucleotides: TGTGCCAGCAGCCGGGACAGGGTAGGAGGGGACTATGGCTACACCTTC.

This chain uses TRBV6-5 with TRBJ1-5, with D perhaps TRBD1 (6 bases). The V and J ends lost 4 bases and 0 bases respectively, with 13 bases between them. The CDR3 is 16 residues long. Germline V gives CDR1 MNHEY, CDR2 SVGAGI. The CDR3 loop reads CASSSNTGHSNQPQHF. In DNA, the CDR3 is TGTGCCAGCAGTTCTAACACAGGGCATAGCAATCAGCCCCAGCATTTT.

This rearrangement joins TRBV6-2 or TRBV6-3 to TRBJ1-6; 7 bases line up with TRBD1. CDR3 size: 14 residues. The germline V gene encodes CDR1 MNHEY and CDR2 SVGEGT. V lost 4 bases and J lost 10; bases outside the gene matches: 7. In nucleotides, the CDR3 is TGTGCCAGCAGTTCCAACAGGGGAGGCTCACCCCTCCACTTT. It is translated as CASSSNRGGSPLHF.

The V and J genes are TRBV7-9 and TRBJ2-6; TRBD1 agrees at 11 bases. CDR3 length equals 19 residues. Per germline, CDR1 SEHNR and CDR2 FQNEAQ (reference sequence). The V segment lost 4 bases and the J segment 1 base; nucleotides outside the gene matches: 9. In nucleotides, the CDR3 is TGTGCCAGCAGCTCTTTCCGGGGACAGGGGGAATCTGGGGCCAACGTCCTGACTTTC. Amino acid sequence: CASSSFRGQGESGANVLTF.

The chain joins TRBV27 to TRBJ1-2; D gene unclear. The germline V and J ends were trimmed by 6 bases and 3 bases, with 8 bases remaining between them. Germline lookup yields CDR1 MNHEY and CDR2 SMNVEV (reference sequence). This CDR3 has 12 amino acids. CDR3 in DNA: TGTGCCAGCAGACGGGAGGACTATGGCTACACCTTC. This translates into CASRREDYGYTF.

The chain uses TRBV15 and TRBJ1-2; D uncertain. This CDR3 spans 12 amino acids. V was trimmed by 4 bases and J by 4 bases, leaving 7 bases between them. From germline, CDR1 is LNHNV and CDR2 YYDKDF (reference sequence). The CDR3 DNA follows: TGTGCCACCAGCACGAGTTCCTATGGCTACACCTTC. It encodes CATSTSSYGYTF.

This clone has a single count. The sample contains more than one DNA sequence encoding this CDR3. This chain connects TRBV5-1 to TRBJ2-7, with TRBD2 identical over 9 bases. Losses at the gene ends were 1 base for V and 3 bases for J; bases not matched to a gene: 5. Germline V gene data show CDR1 as SGHRS and CDR2 as YFSETQ. This CDR3 has 15 residues. The CDR3 loop is CASSLTSGGYYEQYF. The CDR3 nucleotides read TGCGCCAGCAGCTTGACCAGCGGGGGGTACTACGAGCAGTACTTC.

The rearrangement uses TRBV2 and TRBJ2-1; 11 bases line up with TRBD1. CDR3 length: 14 amino acids. The V gene end was trimmed by 8 bases and the J gene end by 4 bases; junction bases not matched to a gene: 4. Germline-derived CDR1 and CDR2 are SNHLY and FYNNEI. CDR3: CASSGDRGYNEQFF. The CDR3 DNA reads as TGTGCCAGCTCCGGGGACAGGGGGTACAATGAGCAGTTCTTC.

The chain employs TRBV18 and TRBJ1-1; D may be TRBD1 (5 bases). CDR3 length: 13 residues. Germline values: CDR1 KGHSH, CDR2 LQKENI. V was shortened by 6 bases and J by 4 bases, with 12 bases between the two germline ends. CDR3 in DNA: TGTGCCAGCTCCCCCAGGGTAGGCACTGAAGCTTTCTTT. Protein: CASSPRVGTEAFF.

The chain is built from TRBV7-2 and TRBJ1-4; D is unresolved. Germline V gives CDR1 SGHTA, CDR2 FQGNSA. The CDR3 covers 14 residues. Trimming removed 1 base from V and 10 bases from J, with 13 bases in between. CDR3 amino acids: CASSLEFGVPKLFF. Here the CDR3 DNA reads TGTGCCAGCAGCTTAGAATTCGGGGTCCCAAAACTGTTTTTT.

V gene TRBV30 combines with J gene TRBJ2-5; D may be TRBD1 (5 bases). The CDR3 length is 12 residues. Germline V gene data show CDR1 as GTSNPN and CDR2 as SVGIG (reference sequence). V was trimmed by 4 bases and J by 5 bases, leaving 11 bases between them. The CDR3 protein is CAWKGDRETQYF. The CDR3 nucleotides are TGTGCCTGGAAAGGGGATCGGGAGACCCAGTACTTC.

This clone has only a few counts. The CDR3 DNA reads as TGTGCCAGCAGTTTAAGGGAGGGTTCGGGGGCCCAGTACTTC. Translation gives CASSLREGSGAQYF. J is TRBJ2-5 and V is TRBV27, with 7 nucleotides matching TRBD2. V shed 2 bases and J 9 bases; nucleotides not matched to a gene: 9. Germline CDR1 is MNHEY and CDR2 is SMNVEV (reference sequence). This CDR3 comprises 14 residues.

The chain has TRBV27 and TRBJ1-1; perhaps TRBD1 as D (6 bases). CDR3 size: 15 residues. Germline V gene lookup returns CDR1 MNHEY and CDR2 SMNVEV (reference sequence). With 1 base removed from V and 1 base from J, the gap between germline ends came to 10 bases. In DNA form, the CDR3 reads TGTGCCAGCAGTTTATTCGGGGGGCCGAACACTGAAGCTTTCTTT. Protein product: CASSLFGGPNTEAFF.

The genes are TRBV3-1 (or the pseudogene TRBV3-2) and TRBJ1-4; weak D call: TRBD1 (5 bases). Germline-derived CDR1 and CDR2 are LGHDT and YNNKEL (reference sequence). V gave up 8 bases and J gave up 7 bases, with 14 bases separating them. The CDR3 is 13 amino acids. This CDR3 reads CASLNQGGEKLFF. The CDR3 DNA reads as TGTGCCAGCCTCAACCAGGGAGGTGAAAAACTGTTTTTT.

This sequence joins TRBV27 and TRBJ2-1; perhaps TRBD2 as D (6 bases). With 5 bases removed from V and 5 bases from J, the gap between germline ends came to 16 bases. This CDR3 comprises 15 residues. Germline V gene lookup returns CDR1 MNHEY and CDR2 SMNVEV (reference sequence). Written as DNA, the CDR3 is TGTGCCAGCAGTACCCGTCTAGGAGGGGACAATGAGCAGTTCTTC. Amino acid sequence: CASSTRLGGDNEQFF.

This clone was observed a few times. This chain connects TRBV27 to TRBJ1-6; the D is unclear. V was cut by 3 bases and J by 6 bases, with 21 bases left in between. The CDR3 has 18 amino acids. Germline assignment: CDR1 MNHEY and CDR2 SMNVEV (reference sequence). For the CDR3, the DNA is TGTGCCAGCAGTTTGTTACCGCAATCCTCCCTAGGTAATTCACCCCTCCACTTT. It encodes CASSLLPQSSLGNSPLHF.

The CDR3 reads CSVEGKGDTEAFF. The CDR3 region has the DNA TGCAGCGTTGAAGGTAAGGGGGATACTGAAGCTTTCTTT. The gene calls are TRBV29-1 and TRBJ1-1, with D possibly being TRBD1 (6 bases). The CDR3 loop spans 13 amino acids. Trimming cost V 1 base and J 5 bases, with 11 bases left between them. Per germline, CDR1 SQVTM and CDR2 ANQGSEA.

The rearrangement joins TRBV3-1 (or the pseudogene TRBV3-2) to TRBJ2-7, with 9 bases that match TRBD1. The V and J ends lost 4 bases and 7 bases, in that order; junction bases with no gene match: 11. Germline CDR1 reads LGHDT; CDR2 reads YNNKEL (reference sequence). This CDR3 is 15 amino acids long. CDR3 in amino acids: CASSPGPGQGREQYF. The CDR3 DNA sequence: TGTGCCAGCAGCCCAGGGCCGGGACAGGGTCGTGAGCAGTACTTC.

The chain employs TRBV27 and TRBJ2-1; 8 positions match TRBD2. V was pared by 6 bases and J by 6 bases, with 16 bases of the junction left unmatched. The CDR3 contains 17 residues. Germline CDR1 MNHEY, CDR2 SMNVEV (reference sequence). The CDR3 DNA is TGTGCCAGCAGATCCCTCCTAAGCGGGAGTGGAAGCAATGAGCAGTTCTTC. Amino acid sequence: CASRSLLSGSGSNEQFF.

The chain recombines TRBV25-1 with TRBJ1-6; D possibly corresponds to TRBD1 (6 bases). CDR3 size: 15 residues. Germline V gives CDR1 MGHDK, CDR2 SYGVNS. Trimming took off 4 bases at V and 10 bases at J, with 17 bases between the two ends. The CDR3 loop is CASSGRDTGRSPLHF. The CDR3 DNA is TGTGCCAGCAGTGGCCGGGACACGGGACGATCACCCCTCCACTTT.

The chain has TRBV7-6 and TRBJ1-2; 7 bases match TRBD1. The junction had 13 bases not matched to a gene; V was cut back by 1 base and J by 8 bases. Germline values: CDR1 SGHVS, CDR2 FNYEAQ. The CDR3 covers 16 residues. CDR3 nucleotides: TGTGCCAGCAGCTTAGAGCCCGGGACAGCCGCCGGGGGCTACACCTTC. Protein product: CASSLEPGTAAGGYTF.

This chain uses TRBV11-2 with TRBJ2-1; D is possibly TRBD2 (5 bases). Trimming cost V 1 base and J 11 bases, with 9 bases left between them. Germline V gives CDR1 SGHAT, CDR2 FQNNGV. CDR3 length: 12 amino acids. CDR3 DNA sequence: TGTGCCAGCAGCTTAGTAGGAGGTCAGCAGTTCTTC. Amino acid sequence: CASSLVGGQQFF.